This TCR beta chain was captured in a study of T-cell memory formation after mild COVID-19. This clonotype came up many times. V shed 0 bases and J shed 2 bases, with 14 bases lying between them. CDR3 size: 17 residues. Germline CDR1 MNHEY, CDR2 SVGEGT. TCRdb processed the 5' RACE reads anew with MiXCR; each CDR3 protein has one entry. The profile shows 6,000 to 9,500 distinct CDR3 sequences, roughly 31% of them singletons. The genes are TRBV6-2 or TRBV6-3 and TRBJ1-5, with D uncertain. Source material: PBMCs or a T cell subset sorted from them (not recorded which). This clonotype was obtained from an adult woman who had mild COVID-19 (a few samples of this study predate the infection). Cell type and time point are not known. As DNA, the CDR3 is TGTGCCAGCAGTTACTCGGTTTTTCTTTGGGGCAATCAGCCCCAGCATTTT. Its translation: CASSYSVFLWGNQPQHF.